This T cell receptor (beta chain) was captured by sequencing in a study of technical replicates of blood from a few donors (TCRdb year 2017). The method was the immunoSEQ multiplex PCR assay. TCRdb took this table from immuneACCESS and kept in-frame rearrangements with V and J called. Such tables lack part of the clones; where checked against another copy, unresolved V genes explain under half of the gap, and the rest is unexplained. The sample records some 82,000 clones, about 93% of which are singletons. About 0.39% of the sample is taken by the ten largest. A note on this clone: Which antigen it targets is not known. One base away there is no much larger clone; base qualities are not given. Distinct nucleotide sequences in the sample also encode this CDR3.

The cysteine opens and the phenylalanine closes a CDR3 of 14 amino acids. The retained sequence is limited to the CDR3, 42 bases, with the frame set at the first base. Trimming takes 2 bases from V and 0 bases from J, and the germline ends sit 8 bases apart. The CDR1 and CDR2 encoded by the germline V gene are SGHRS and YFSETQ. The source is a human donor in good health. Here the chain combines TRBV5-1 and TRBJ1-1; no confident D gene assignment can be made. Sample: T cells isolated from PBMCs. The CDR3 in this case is CASSLGGVNTEAFF. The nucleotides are TGCGCCAGCAGCTTAGGAGGAGTGAACACTGAAGCTTTCTTT.